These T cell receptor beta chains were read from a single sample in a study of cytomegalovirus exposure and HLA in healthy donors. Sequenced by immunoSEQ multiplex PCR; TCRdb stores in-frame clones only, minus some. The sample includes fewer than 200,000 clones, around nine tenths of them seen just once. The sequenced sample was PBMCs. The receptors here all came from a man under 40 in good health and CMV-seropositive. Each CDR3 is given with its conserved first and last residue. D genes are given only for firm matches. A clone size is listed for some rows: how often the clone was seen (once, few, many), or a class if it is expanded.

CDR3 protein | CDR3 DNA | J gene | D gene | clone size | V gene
CASSQKTGVYGYTF | TGCGCCAGCAGCCAAAAGACAGGGGTCTATGGCTACACCTTC | TRBJ1-2 | TRBD1 | . | TRBV4-1
CASRSLGGNYEQYF | TGTGCCAGTAGATCCCTTGGCGGGAACTACGAGCAGTACTTC | TRBJ2-7 | . | . | TRBV19
CASSPTGSTTYEQYF | TGCGCCAGCAGCCCGACAGGGTCGACCACCTACGAGCAGTACTTC | TRBJ2-7 | TRBD1 | . | TRBV5-1
CASSLSGGTETQYF | TGCGCCAGCAGCTTGTCAGGGGGTACGGAGACCCAGTACTTC | TRBJ2-5 | TRBD1 | once | TRBV5-1
CASASESEQFF | TGTGCCAGCGCGTCGGAATCTGAGCAGTTCTTC | TRBJ2-1 | . | . | TRBV7-9
CASGRGEKNTEAFF | TGCGCCAGCGGGCGGGGTGAGAAGAATACTGAAGCTTTCTTT | TRBJ1-1 | . | . | TRBV5-1
CASSYHGRYEQYF | TGTGCCAGCAGTTACCACGGAAGGTACGAGCAGTACTTC | TRBJ2-7 | . | . | TRBV6-5
CASNLSGEYNEQFF | TGTGCCAGCAACCTTAGCGGGGAGTACAATGAGCAGTTCTTC | TRBJ2-1 | TRBD2 | once | TRBV28
CASSIEALDEKLFF | TGTGCCAGTAGTATCGAGGCGCTGGATGAAAAACTGTTTTTT | TRBJ1-4 | . | once | TRBV19
CASSPPTGAKDTQYF | TGCGCCAGCAGCCCGCCGACAGGGGCGAAGGATACGCAGTATTTT | TRBJ2-3 | TRBD1 | . | TRBV5-1
CASSVLQGEGDTQYF | TGTGCCAGCAGCGTGCTCCAGGGGGAGGGGGATACGCAGTATTTT | TRBJ2-3 | . | . | TRBV9
CASGTSGVYNEQFF | TGTGCCAGCGGGACTAGCGGGGTCTACAATGAGCAGTTCTTC | TRBJ2-1 | TRBD2 | . | TRBV2
CASLTGLYNEQFF | TGTGCCTCCTTAACGGGACTCTACAATGAGCAGTTCTTC | TRBJ2-1 | . | few | TRBV30
CAWSVWGNTEAFF | TGTGCCTGGAGTGTATGGGGGAACACTGAAGCTTTCTTT | TRBJ1-1 | . | . | TRBV30
CASSFFRDTQYF | TGTGCCAGCAGCTTCTTCAGAGATACGCAGTATTTT | TRBJ2-3 | . | . | TRBV11-2
CASSVLLAGVDGELFF | TGTGCCAGCAGTGTCTTACTAGCGGGAGTGGACGGGGAGCTGTTTTTT | TRBJ2-2 | TRBD2 | . | TRBV6-1
CASSMGRGSPLHF | TGTGCCAGCAGCATGGGACGGGGTTCACCCCTCCACTTT | TRBJ1-6 | . | few | TRBV7-2
CASSLGVPNTEAFF | TGTGCCAGCAGCTTAGGGGTACCGAACACTGAAGCTTTCTTT | TRBJ1-1 | . | . | TRBV7-6
CASTLTSGRTDTQYF | TGTGCCAGCACCCTCACTAGCGGGCGCACAGATACGCAGTATTTT | TRBJ2-3 | TRBD2 | . | TRBV6-5
CASSNQDRATDTQYF | TGTGCCAGTAGTAACCAGGACAGGGCCACAGATACGCAGTATTTT | TRBJ2-3 | TRBD1 | once | TRBV19
CASSAFGAYEQYF | TGTGCCAGCAGTGCCTTCGGGGCATACGAGCAGTACTTC | TRBJ2-7 | . | . | TRBV27
CASSLDQGDAWPQHF | TGCGCCAGCAGCTTGGATCAGGGGGACGCATGGCCCCAGCATTTT | TRBJ1-5 | TRBD1 | . | TRBV5-1
CAVGGPWSNYGYTF | TGTGCCGTTGGGGGCCCGTGGTCTAACTATGGCTACACCTTC | TRBJ1-2 | . | once | TRBV27
CASVSTGGIHGYTF | TGTGCCAGCGTATCCACAGGGGGCATCCATGGCTACACCTTC | TRBJ1-2 | TRBD1 | . | TRBV6-5
CSAPEPHGYTF | TGCAGTGCTCCTGAGCCGCACGGCTACACCTTC | TRBJ1-2 | . | . | TRBV20-1
CASSFDGATNEKLFF | TGTGCCAGCAGTTTCGACGGAGCAACTAATGAAAAACTGTTTTTT | TRBJ1-4 | . | . | TRBV28
CASSGAGRGNQPQHF | TGTGCCAGCAGCGGGGCAGGTCGAGGCAATCAGCCCCAGCATTTT | TRBJ1-5 | . | . | TRBV9
CASSPGTGSYEQYF | TGTGCCAGCAGCCCCGGGACAGGGTCCTACGAGCAGTACTTC | TRBJ2-7 | TRBD1 | few | TRBV4-2
CASSVGINEQFF | TGTGCCAGCAGTGTTGGGATCAATGAGCAGTTCTTC | TRBJ2-1 | . | . | TRBV2
CSVELVGLGDEQFF | TGCAGCGTTGAATTAGTGGGACTAGGGGATGAGCAGTTCTTC | TRBJ2-1 | TRBD2 | once | TRBV29-1
CASSLGRSNLAGFTGELFF | TGCGCCAGCAGCTTGGGGCGCAGCAACCTAGCGGGATTTACCGGGGAGCTGTTTTTT | TRBJ2-2 | TRBD2 | . | TRBV5-1
CASSLDGTLANYGYTF | TGCGCCAGCAGCCTGGATGGGACCTTAGCTAACTATGGCTACACCTTC | TRBJ1-2 | . | . | TRBV5-1
CASSGDRGLRGTDEQYF | TGTGCCAGTAGTGGGGACAGGGGATTACGGGGAACGGACGAGCAGTACTTC | TRBJ2-7 | TRBD1 | . | TRBV19
CASSLGGANVLTF | TGTGCCAGCAGTTTGGGGGGGGCCAACGTCCTGACTTTC | TRBJ2-6 | . | . | TRBV27
CASNPPGGEQYF | TGTGCCAGCAACCCCCCAGGGGGCGAGCAGTACTTC | TRBJ2-7 | TRBD1 | . | TRBV6-5
CASSLRVFGQPQHF | TGTGCCAGCAGTTTGCGTGTATTTGGACAGCCCCAGCATTTT | TRBJ1-5 | . | . | TRBV27
CASSFEQGDYGYTF | TGCGCCAGCAGTTTCGAACAGGGGGACTATGGCTACACCTTC | TRBJ1-2 | TRBD1 | . | TRBV4-3
CASNPGSPRGVQYF | TGTGCCAGCAATCCAGGGTCTCCGAGGGGTGTGCAGTACTTC | TRBJ2-7 | . | . | TRBV2
CASSLRGHTSGETQYF | TGTGCCAGCAGCTTAAGGGGACATACCAGCGGGGAGACCCAGTACTTC | TRBJ2-5 | . | once | TRBV11-1
CASSLGRGGGELFF | TGTGCCAGCAGCCTTGGGCGGGGAGGCGGGGAGCTGTTTTTT | TRBJ2-2 | . | . | TRBV11-3
CASSAATGEKLFF | TGTGCCAGCAGCGCAGCAACAGGGGAAAAACTGTTTTTT | TRBJ1-4 | . | . | TRBV9
CASSLDTYEQYF | TGTGCCAGCAGCTTAGACACCTACGAGCAGTACTTC | TRBJ2-7 | . | . | TRBV11-3
CASSVEGTSGQETQYF | TGTGCCAGCAGCGTAGAGGGTACTAGCGGCCAAGAGACCCAGTACTTC | TRBJ2-5 | TRBD2 | . | TRBV9
CASSSDRGVYGYTF | TGTGCCAGCAGCTCGGACAGGGGGGTCTATGGCTACACCTTC | TRBJ1-2 | TRBD1 | . | TRBV5-6
CASSQAGPYEQYF | TGCGCCAGCAGCCAAGCGGGCCCCTACGAGCAGTACTTC | TRBJ2-7 | . | . | TRBV4-1
CASSIEDGHYAYEQYF | TGTGCCAGCAGCATAGAGGACGGACATTACGCCTACGAGCAGTACTTC | TRBJ2-7 | . | . | TRBV7-8